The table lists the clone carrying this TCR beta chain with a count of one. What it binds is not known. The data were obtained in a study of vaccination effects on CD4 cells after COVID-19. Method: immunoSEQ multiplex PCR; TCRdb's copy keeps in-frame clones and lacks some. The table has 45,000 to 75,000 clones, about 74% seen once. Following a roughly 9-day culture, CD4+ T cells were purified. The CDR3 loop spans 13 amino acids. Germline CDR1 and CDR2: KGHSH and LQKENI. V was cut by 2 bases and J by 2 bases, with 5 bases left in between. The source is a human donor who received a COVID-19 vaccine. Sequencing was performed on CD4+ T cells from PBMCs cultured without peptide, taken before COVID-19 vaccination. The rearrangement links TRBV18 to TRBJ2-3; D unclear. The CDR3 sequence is CASSPRITDTQYF. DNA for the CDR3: TGTGCCAGCTCACCAAGAATCACAGATACGCAGTATTTT.